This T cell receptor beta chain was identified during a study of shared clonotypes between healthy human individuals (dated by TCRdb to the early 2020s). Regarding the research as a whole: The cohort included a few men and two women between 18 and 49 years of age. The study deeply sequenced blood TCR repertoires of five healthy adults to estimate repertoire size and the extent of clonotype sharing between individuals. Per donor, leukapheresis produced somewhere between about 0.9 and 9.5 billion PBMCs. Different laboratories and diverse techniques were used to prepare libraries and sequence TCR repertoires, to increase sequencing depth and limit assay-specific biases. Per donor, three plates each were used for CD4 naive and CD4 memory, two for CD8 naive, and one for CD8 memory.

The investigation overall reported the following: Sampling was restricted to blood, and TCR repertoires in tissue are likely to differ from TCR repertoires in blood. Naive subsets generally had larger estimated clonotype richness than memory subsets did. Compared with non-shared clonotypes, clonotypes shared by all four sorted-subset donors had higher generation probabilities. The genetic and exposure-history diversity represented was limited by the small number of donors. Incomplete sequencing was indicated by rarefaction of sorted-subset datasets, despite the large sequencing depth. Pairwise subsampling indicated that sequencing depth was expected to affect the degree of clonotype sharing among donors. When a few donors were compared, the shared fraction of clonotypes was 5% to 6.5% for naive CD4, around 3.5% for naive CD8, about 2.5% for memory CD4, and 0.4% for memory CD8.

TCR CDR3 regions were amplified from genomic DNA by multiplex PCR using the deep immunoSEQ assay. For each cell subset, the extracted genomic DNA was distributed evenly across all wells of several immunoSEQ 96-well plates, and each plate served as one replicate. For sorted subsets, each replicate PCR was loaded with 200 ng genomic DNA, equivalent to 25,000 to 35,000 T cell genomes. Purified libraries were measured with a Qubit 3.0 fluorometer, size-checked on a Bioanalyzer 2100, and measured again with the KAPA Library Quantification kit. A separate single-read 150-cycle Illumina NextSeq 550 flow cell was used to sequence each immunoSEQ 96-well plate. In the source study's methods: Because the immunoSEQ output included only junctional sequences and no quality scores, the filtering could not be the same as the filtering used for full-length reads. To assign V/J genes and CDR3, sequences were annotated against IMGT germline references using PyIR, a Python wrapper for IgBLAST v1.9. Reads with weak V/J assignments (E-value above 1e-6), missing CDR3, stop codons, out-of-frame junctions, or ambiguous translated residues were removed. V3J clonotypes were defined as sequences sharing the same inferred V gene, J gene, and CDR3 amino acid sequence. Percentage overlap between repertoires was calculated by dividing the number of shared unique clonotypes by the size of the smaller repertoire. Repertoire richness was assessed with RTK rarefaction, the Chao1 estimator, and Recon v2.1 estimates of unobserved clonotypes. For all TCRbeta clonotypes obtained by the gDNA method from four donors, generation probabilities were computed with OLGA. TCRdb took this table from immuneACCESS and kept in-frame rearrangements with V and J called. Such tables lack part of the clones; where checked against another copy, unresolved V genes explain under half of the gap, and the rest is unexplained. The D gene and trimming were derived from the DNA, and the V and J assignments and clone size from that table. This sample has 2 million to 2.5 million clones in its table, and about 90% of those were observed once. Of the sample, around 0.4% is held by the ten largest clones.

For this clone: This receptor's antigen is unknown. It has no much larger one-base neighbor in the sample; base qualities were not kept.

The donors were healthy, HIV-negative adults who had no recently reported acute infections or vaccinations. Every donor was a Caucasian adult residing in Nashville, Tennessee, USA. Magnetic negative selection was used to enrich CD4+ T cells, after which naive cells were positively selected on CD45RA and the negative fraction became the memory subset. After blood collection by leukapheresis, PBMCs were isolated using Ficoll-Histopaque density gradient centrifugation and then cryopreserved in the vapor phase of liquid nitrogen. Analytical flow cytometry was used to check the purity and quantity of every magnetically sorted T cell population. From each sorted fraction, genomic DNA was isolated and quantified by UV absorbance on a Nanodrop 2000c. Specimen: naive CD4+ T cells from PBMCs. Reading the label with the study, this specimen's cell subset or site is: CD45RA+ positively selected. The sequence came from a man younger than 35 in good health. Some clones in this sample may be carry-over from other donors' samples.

The DNA is TGCGCCAGCAGCCAAGTCTCTACAGGTACTGAAGCTTTCTTT. Its translation is CASSQVSTGTEAFF. Recombination joined TRBV4-1 with TRBJ1-1; matching of 5 bases hints at TRBD1 as the D gene. Cut back by 1 base and 5 bases, the V and J ends lie 11 bases apart. The CDR3 runs 14 amino acids, cysteine and phenylalanine included. Only CDR3 DNA is held: 42 bases, read in frame from base 1. The CDR1 and CDR2 encoded by the germline V gene are MGHRA and YSYEKL.